This record covers a single TCR beta chain. The data were taken from a study of T cell changes during pregnancy in multiple sclerosis. Germline assignment: CDR1 SQVTM and CDR2 ANQGSEA. Trimming left V 3 bases short and J 0 bases short, with 20 bases between. This CDR3 is built from 17 residues. Only in-frame clones appear in the TCRdb table, and some are missing; sequencing was by immunoSEQ multiplex PCR. The sample holds under 130,000 clones, about 90% seen once. This sample comprised peripheral blood, obtained after pregnancy. This chain uses TRBV29-1 with TRBJ1-1, with D possibly TRBD1 on 5 matching bases. The clonotype comes from a female donor with multiple sclerosis, enrolled in a pregnancy study. CDR3 DNA: TGCAGCGTTGATAGGGGATCTTCAAGGACCATGAACACTGAAGCTTTCTTT. Its protein product is CSVDRGSSRTMNTEAFF.